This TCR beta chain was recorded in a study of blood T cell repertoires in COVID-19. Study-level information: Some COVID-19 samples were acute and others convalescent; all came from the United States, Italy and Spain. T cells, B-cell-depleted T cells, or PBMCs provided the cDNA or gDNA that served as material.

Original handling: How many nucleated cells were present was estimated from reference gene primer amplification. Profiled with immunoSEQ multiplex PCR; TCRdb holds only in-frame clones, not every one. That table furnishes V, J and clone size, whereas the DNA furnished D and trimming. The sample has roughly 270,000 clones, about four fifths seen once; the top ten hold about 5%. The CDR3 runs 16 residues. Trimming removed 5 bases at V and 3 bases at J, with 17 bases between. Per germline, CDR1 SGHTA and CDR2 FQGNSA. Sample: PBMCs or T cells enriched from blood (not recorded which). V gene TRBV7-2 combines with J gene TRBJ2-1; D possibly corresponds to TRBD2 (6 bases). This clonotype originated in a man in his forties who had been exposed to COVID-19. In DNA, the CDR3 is TGTGCCAGCAGCCCCCGGCGGGTAGCGGACTACAATGAGCAGTTCTTC. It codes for CASSPRRVADYNEQFF.